This is a list of T cell receptor beta chains from one sample in a study of shared clonotypes between healthy human individuals. Method: immunoSEQ multiplex PCR; TCRdb's copy keeps in-frame clones and lacks some. The sample has 1 million to 1.3 million clones; 75% to 85% are singletons. The sequenced sample was memory CD4+ T cells from PBMCs. These receptors all come from a man aged 18 to 29 in good health. Some clones in this sample may be carry-over from other donors' samples. Both conserved end residues are part of each CDR3. D genes are given only for firm matches. Some rows mark clone size as missing; the rest say once, few, many or name a class of expanded clone.

J	size	V	D	DNA	CDR3
TRBJ1-5	NA	TRBV18	NA	TGTGCCAGCTCACTTGACCTCAATCAGCCCCAGCATTTT	CASSLDLNQPQHF
TRBJ2-1	NA	TRBV28	NA	TGTGCCAGCAGTTTAATTGGTTCAGGACGGGACTACAATGAGCAGTTCTTC	CASSLIGSGRDYNEQFF
TRBJ2-5	once	TRBV6-5	TRBD2	TGTGCCAGCAGTTACTCTATTAGCGGGAGGGAGACCCAGTACTTC	CASSYSISGRETQYF
TRBJ2-1	NA	TRBV5-1	TRBD2	TGCGCCAGCAGCCCGGGACTAGCGGGAGCTCACAATGAGCAGTTCTTC	CASSPGLAGAHNEQFF
TRBJ2-1	NA	TRBV5-4	NA	TGTGCCAGCAGCTTCACAGGTTACAATGAGCAGTTCTTC	CASSFTGYNEQFF
TRBJ2-7	NA	TRBV28	NA	TGTGCCAGCTCTTCGGGGCAGGTGAGCTCCTACGAGCAGTACTTC	CASSSGQVSSYEQYF
TRBJ2-3	NA	TRBV7-3	NA	TGTGCCAGCAGCCGGGACAACAAGAACACAGATACGCAGTATTTT	CASSRDNKNTDTQYF
TRBJ1-1	once	TRBV7-2	NA	TGTGCCAGCAGCTTAGCGCTTGTGTCCTTAGGGGGTGAAGCTTTCTTT	CASSLALVSLGGEAFF
TRBJ2-3	once	TRBV9	NA	TGTGCCAGCAGCGAGAGCCCCCGGGAAACAGATACGCAGTATTTT	CASSESPRETDTQYF
TRBJ1-1	NA	TRBV30	TRBD1	TGTGCCTGGAAGACGGGACAGATGAACACTGAAGCTTTCTTT	CAWKTGQMNTEAFF
TRBJ2-3	NA	TRBV19	NA	TGTGCCAGTAGTATAATAAGCAGGGCAGATACGCAGTATTTT	CASSIISRADTQYF
TRBJ2-5	NA	TRBV5-1	NA	TGCGCCAGCAGTGGGGGTCCGGAGGAGACCCAGTACTTC	CASSGGPEETQYF
TRBJ1-1	NA	TRBV5-1	NA	TGCGCCAGCAGCTTGGGCACTGAAGCTTTCTTT	CASSLGTEAFF
TRBJ2-7	NA	TRBV18	NA	TGTGCCAGCTCACCACCTAGAGGAGGGCCTCGGGACGAGCAGTACTTC	CASSPPRGGPRDEQYF
TRBJ2-1	few	TRBV25-1	NA	TGTGCCAGCAGTGTAGGGGTCGATGAGCAGTTCTTC	CASSVGVDEQFF
TRBJ2-1	few	TRBV27	TRBD1	TGTGCCAGCAGGGATCACCGAGGACAGGGAAAACACAATGAGCAGTTCTTC	CASRDHRGQGKHNEQFF
TRBJ1-1	few	TRBV7-9	NA	TGTGCCAGCGGGTCCGACGGTGGGACCACTGAAGCTTTCTTT	CASGSDGGTTEAFF
TRBJ1-6	NA	TRBV27	NA	TGTGCCAGCAGTTTTTCGCGGGGGGGAAATTCACCCCTCCACTTT	CASSFSRGGNSPLHF
TRBJ1-2	few	TRBV29-1	NA	TGCAGCGTTGAAGATCGGGGTGGCTACACCTTC	CSVEDRGGYTF
TRBJ1-1	NA	TRBV7-9	NA	TGTGCCAGCAGCAATTCCGGGACGGGGGAAGCTTTCTTT	CASSNSGTGEAFF
TRBJ2-5	NA	TRBV4-2	TRBD1	TGTGCCAGCAGCTTTACAGGGGATGAGACCCAGTACTTC	CASSFTGDETQYF
TRBJ2-7	NA	TRBV28	NA	TGTGCCCAAACGGGCGTGTGGCGGGAGCAGTACTTC	CAQTGVWREQYF
TRBJ2-5	once	TRBV21-1	NA	TGTGCCAACCTCTCTTCATGGCGAGGCACTAAAGAGACCCAGTACTTC	CANLSSWRGTKETQYF
TRBJ1-2	NA	TRBV7-9	TRBD1	TGTGCCAGCAGCCTGACAGGGGGCGGAATCTATGGCTACACCTTC	CASSLTGGGIYGYTF
TRBJ2-7	once	TRBV29-1	NA	TGCAGCGTTCCGGGACCAGGGGCCTACGAGCAGTACTTC	CSVPGPGAYEQYF
TRBJ2-2	once	TRBV5-1	TRBD2	TGCGCCAGCAGCCCGGAACCGGGACTAGAATACACCGGGGAGCTGTTTTTT	CASSPEPGLEYTGELFF
TRBJ1-5	NA	TRBV10-3	NA	TGTGCCATCAGTGATGGGAGGGAAAATCAGCCCCAGCATTTT	CAISDGRENQPQHF
TRBJ1-2	NA	TRBV19	NA	TGTGCCAGTAGTATAGCCGGAGCAGGTGGCTACACCTTC	CASSIAGAGGYTF
TRBJ2-5	NA	TRBV6-1	NA	TGTGCCAGCAGTGGACAATTCCAAGAGACCCAGTACTTC	CASSGQFQETQYF
TRBJ2-7	once	TRBV9	TRBD2	TGTGCCAGCAGCGCCCAGCCGACAGCCCCGGGGGGGGAGCAGTACTTC	CASSAQPTAPGGEQYF
TRBJ1-1	NA	TRBV20-1	NA	TGCAGCGGGGAGGGGAACACTGAAGCTTTCTTT	CSGEGNTEAFF
TRBJ1-5	NA	TRBV7-2	TRBD1	TGTGCCAGCAGCTCGACCGGGACAGGGACAAATCAGCCCCAGCATTTT	CASSSTGTGTNQPQHF
TRBJ1-1	NA	TRBV7-9	NA	TGTGCCAGCAGCTTAGGGTTTGACACTGAAGCTTTCTTT	CASSLGFDTEAFF
TRBJ2-1	NA	TRBV28	TRBD2	TGTGCCACCGACTTAGCGGGAAACTACAATGAGCAGTTCTTC	CATDLAGNYNEQFF
TRBJ2-7	NA	TRBV30	TRBD1	TGTGCCTGGGGGGGAGTAAGCCGGGACAGGACTTCCTACGAGCAGTACTTC	CAWGGVSRDRTSYEQYF
TRBJ2-2	NA	TRBV4-2	NA	TGTGCCAGCAGCCGAGCGCCGGGACTGTACACCGGGGAGCTGTTTTTT	CASSRAPGLYTGELFF
TRBJ2-2	once	TRBV9	NA	TGTGCCAGCAGCGTGTGGAACACCGGGGAGCTGTTTTTT	CASSVWNTGELFF
TRBJ2-5	NA	TRBV7-9	NA	TGTGCCAGCAGCTTAGGTACAGGACTAGAGACCCAGTACTTC	CASSLGTGLETQYF
TRBJ2-5	NA	TRBV7-2	TRBD1	TGTGCCAGCAGCCCCCGGACAGGGGGAGGTCAAGAGACCCAGTACTTC	CASSPRTGGGQETQYF
TRBJ1-1	NA	TRBV18	NA	TGTGCCAGCTCACCATCGGGCATCACTGAAGCTTTCTTT	CASSPSGITEAFF
TRBJ1-2	NA	TRBV28	NA	TGTGCCAGCAGTTTAGATGGCTACACCTTC	CASSLDGYTF
TRBJ1-5	many	TRBV7-9	NA	TGTGCCAGCAGCTTAGACGCCCAGCCCCAGCATTTT	CASSLDAQPQHF
TRBJ2-1	NA	TRBV28	NA	TGTGCCAGCACTTCCGGGATCCGATACAATGAGCAGTTCTTC	CASTSGIRYNEQFF
TRBJ1-1	few	TRBV5-1	NA	TGCGCCAGCAGCTCACAGGTGAACACTGAAGCTTTCTTT	CASSSQVNTEAFF
TRBJ2-3	NA	TRBV4-2	NA	TGTGCCAGCAGCCTGGGACTCTCGAACACAGATACGCAGTATTTT	CASSLGLSNTDTQYF
TRBJ1-2	NA	TRBV30	NA	TGTGCCTGGAGTAGGGTCCCTGCCTACACCTTC	CAWSRVPAYTF
TRBJ2-5	NA	TRBV14	TRBD2	TGTGCCAGCAGCCGACTAGCGGGGGTTGTAGAGACCCAGTACTTC	CASSRLAGVVETQYF
TRBJ1-1	NA	TRBV5-4	NA	TGTGCCAGCAGCTTGTGGCAGAGCGACACTGAAGCTTTCTTT	CASSLWQSDTEAFF
TRBJ2-5	once	TRBV6-1	NA	TGTGCCAGCACTAATCGCGGCAACCAAGAGACCCAGTACTTC	CASTNRGNQETQYF
TRBJ1-1	few	TRBV5-6	NA	TGTGCCAGCAGGAGATTGGAGGGGGAAGCTTTCTTT	CASRRLEGEAFF
TRBJ2-7	NA	TRBV11-3	NA	TGTGCCAGCAGCCGGGGAGGCCTTGGCGAGCAGTACTTC	CASSRGGLGEQYF